This T cell receptor beta chain was sequenced for a study of blood T cell repertoires in COVID-19. Method: immunoSEQ multiplex PCR; TCRdb's copy keeps in-frame clones and lacks some. The top ten hold more than 9% of the sample, which has roughly 210,000 clones, around four fifths seen once. The V end lost 7 bases, the J end lost 4 bases, and 11 bases lay between the germline ends. The CDR3 covers 14 residues. The germline gives CDR1 MNHEY, CDR2 SVGAGI. The sequenced sample was peripheral blood. The chain combines TRBV6-5 with TRBJ1-6; D not resolved. This TCR was recovered from a woman older than 75 with COVID-19, enrolled during active disease. The CDR3 DNA sequence: TGTGCCAGCAAAGGAGAGAATTATAATTCACCCCTCCACTTT. Translating it yields CASKGENYNSPLHF.